This record concerns one TCR beta chain sequence. No antigen is known for it. Germline lookup yields CDR1 MNHEY and CDR2 SVGAGI. V lost 2 bases and J lost 7; bases outside the gene matches: 3. This CDR3 spans 15 amino acids. Here immunoSEQ multiplex PCR was the method, and the copy in TCRdb shows in-frame clones only, minus some. This table has 2 million to 2.5 million clones, around 93% appearing once. These data originate in a study of shared clonotypes between healthy human individuals. Study-level information: For every donor, three CD4 naive, three CD4 memory, two CD8 naive and one CD8 memory plates were used. Overall study results and limits: Researchers sampled blood only, noting tissue repertoires likely differ.

The study separated CD4+ cells into CD45RA+ naive and CD45RA-negative memory subsets. This sequence was found in a man in his late teens or twenties in good health. Some clones in this sample may be carry-over from other donors' samples. J is TRBJ1-4 and V is TRBV6-5; 11 nucleotides agree with TRBD1. What was sequenced was naive CD4+ T cells from PBMCs. As to subset: CD45RA+ positively selected. CDR3 loop: CASSYGQGASEKLFF. CDR3 sequence (DNA): TGTGCCAGCAGTTACGGACAGGGGGCAAGTGAAAAACTGTTTTTT.